This TCR beta chain was recorded in a study of shared clonotypes between healthy human individuals. Libraries were prepared by immunoSEQ multiplex PCR; TCRdb keeps only in-frame clonotypes and omits some of them. In the table there are about 1.1 million clones, roughly 80% of which are singletons. Study-level points and caveats: Shared across a few donors were around 5% of the naive CD4 clonotypes.

None of the donors, who were healthy HIV-negative adults, had recently had acute infections or vaccinations. Those who donated, Caucasian adults without exception, all lived in Nashville, Tennessee. For this clone: Its antigen is as yet unknown. Other DNA sequences in the same sample also yield this CDR3.

V lost 4 bases, J lost 7 bases, and 3 bases stayed unmatched. The germline V gene has CDR1 MGHRA and CDR2 YSYEKL. The length of the CDR3 is 14 residues. The clonotype comes from a young man in good health. Some clones in this sample may be carry-over from other donors' samples. Sequencing used memory CD4+ T cells from PBMCs. Subset indicated: CD45RA-negative fraction. The V call is TRBV4-1, the J call TRBJ2-2; 10 positions agree with TRBD1. The CDR3 region is CASSRGQGNGELFF. For the CDR3, the DNA is TGCGCCAGCAGCCGGGGACAGGGGAACGGGGAGCTGTTTTTT.